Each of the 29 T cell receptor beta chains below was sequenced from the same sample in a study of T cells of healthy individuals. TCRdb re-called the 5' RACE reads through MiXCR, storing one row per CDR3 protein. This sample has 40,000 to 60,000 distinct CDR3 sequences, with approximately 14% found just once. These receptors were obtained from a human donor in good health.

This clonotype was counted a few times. The chain's CDR3 is CASSQSGRVSYEQYF. For the CDR3, the DNA is TGCGCCAGCAGCCAAAGCGGGAGGGTCTCCTACGAGCAGTACTTC. The genes are TRBV5-1 and TRBJ2-7, with TRBD2 matching 10 bases. Per germline, CDR1 SGHRS and CDR2 YFSETQ. Trimming took 4 bases from V and 0 from J; bases not matched to a gene: 4. This CDR3 is 15 amino acids long.

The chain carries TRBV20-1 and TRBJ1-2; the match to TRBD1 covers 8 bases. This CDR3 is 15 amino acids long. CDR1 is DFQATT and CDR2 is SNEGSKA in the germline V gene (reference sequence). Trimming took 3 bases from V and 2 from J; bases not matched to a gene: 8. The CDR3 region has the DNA TGCAGTGCTAGGGACAGGGATCCTCGCAACTATGGCTACACCTTC. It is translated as CSARDRDPRNYGYTF.

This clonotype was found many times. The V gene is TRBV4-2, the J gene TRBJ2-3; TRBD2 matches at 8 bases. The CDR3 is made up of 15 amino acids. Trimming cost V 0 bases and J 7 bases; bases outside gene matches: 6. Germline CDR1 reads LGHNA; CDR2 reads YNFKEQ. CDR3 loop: CASSQDLGGGNTQYF. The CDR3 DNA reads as TGTGCCAGCAGCCAAGATCTCGGGGGGGGAAATACGCAGTATTTT.

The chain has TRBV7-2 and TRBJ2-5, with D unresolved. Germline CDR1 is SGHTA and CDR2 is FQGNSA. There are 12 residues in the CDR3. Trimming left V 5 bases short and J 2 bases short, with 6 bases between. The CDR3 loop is CASSPPQETQYF. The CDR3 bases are TGTGCCAGCAGCCCACCACAAGAGACCCAGTACTTC. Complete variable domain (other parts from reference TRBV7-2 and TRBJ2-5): GAGVSQSPSNKVTEKGKDVELRCDPISGHTALYWYRQSLGQGLEFLIYFQGNSAPDKSGLPSDRFSAERTGGSVSTLTIQRTQQEDSAVYLCASSPPQETQYFGPGTRLLVL.

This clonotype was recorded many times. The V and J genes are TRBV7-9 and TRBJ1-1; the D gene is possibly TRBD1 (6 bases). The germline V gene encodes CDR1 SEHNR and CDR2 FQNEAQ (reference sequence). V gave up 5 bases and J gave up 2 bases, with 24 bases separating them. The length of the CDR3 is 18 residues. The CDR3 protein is CASSGGASTGLLNTEAFF. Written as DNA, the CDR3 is TGTGCCAGCAGCGGAGGGGCGAGTACAGGGCTCCTCAACACTGAAGCTTTCTTT.

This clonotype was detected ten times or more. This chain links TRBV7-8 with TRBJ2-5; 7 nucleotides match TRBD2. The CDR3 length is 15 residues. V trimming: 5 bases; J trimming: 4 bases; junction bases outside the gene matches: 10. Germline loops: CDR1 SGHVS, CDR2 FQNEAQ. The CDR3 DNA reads TGTGCCAGCAGCCTCCGACTAGCAGCCAGAGAGACCCAGTACTTC. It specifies CASSLRLAARETQYF. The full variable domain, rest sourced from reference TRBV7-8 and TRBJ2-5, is GAGVSQSPRYKVAKRGQDVALRCDPISGHVSLFWYQQALGQGPEFLTYFQNEAQLDKSGLPSDRFFAERPEGSVSTLKIQRTQQEDSAVYLCASSLRLAARETQYFGPGTRLLVL.

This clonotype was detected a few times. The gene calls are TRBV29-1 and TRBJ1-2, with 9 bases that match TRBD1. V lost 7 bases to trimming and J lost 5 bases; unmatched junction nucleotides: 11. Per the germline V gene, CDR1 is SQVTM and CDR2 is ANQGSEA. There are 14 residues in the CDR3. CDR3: CSAEGFGTGYGYTF. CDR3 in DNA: TGCAGCGCCGAGGGTTTCGGGACAGGGTATGGCTACACCTTC.

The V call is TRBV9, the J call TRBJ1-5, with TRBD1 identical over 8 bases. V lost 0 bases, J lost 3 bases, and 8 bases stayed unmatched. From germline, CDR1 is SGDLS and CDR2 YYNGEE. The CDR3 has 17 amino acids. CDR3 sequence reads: CASSVDGTGSPNQPQHF. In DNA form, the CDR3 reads TGTGCCAGCAGCGTAGACGGGACAGGTTCGCCCAATCAGCCCCAGCATTTT.

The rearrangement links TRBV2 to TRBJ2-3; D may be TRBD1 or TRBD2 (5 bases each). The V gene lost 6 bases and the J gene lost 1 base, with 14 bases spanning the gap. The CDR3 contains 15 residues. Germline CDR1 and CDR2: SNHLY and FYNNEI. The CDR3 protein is CASSPGAGRTDTQYF. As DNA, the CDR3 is TGTGCCAGCAGCCCCGGGGCAGGCCGCACAGATACGCAGTATTTT.

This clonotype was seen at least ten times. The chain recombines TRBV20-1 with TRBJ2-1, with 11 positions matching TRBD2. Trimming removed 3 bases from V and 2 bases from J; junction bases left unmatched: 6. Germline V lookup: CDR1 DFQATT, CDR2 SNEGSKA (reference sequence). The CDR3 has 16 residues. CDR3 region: CSARFLAGGTYNEQFF. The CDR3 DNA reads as TGCAGTGCTAGGTTCCTAGCGGGGGGAACCTACAATGAGCAGTTCTTC.

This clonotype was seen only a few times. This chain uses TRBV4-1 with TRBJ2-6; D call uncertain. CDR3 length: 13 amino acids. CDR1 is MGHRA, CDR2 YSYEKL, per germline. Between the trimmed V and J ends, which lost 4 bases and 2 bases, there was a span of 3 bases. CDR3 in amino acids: CASSPAGANVLTF. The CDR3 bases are TGCGCCAGCAGCCCGGCTGGGGCCAACGTCCTGACTTTC.

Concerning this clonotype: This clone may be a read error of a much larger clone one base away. The CDR3 sequence: CARSYSQSSGNTIYF. In DNA form, the CDR3 reads TGTGCCAGAAGTTACTCACAGTCCTCTGGAAACACCATATATTTT. V and J are TRBV6-5 and TRBJ1-3, with D unresolved. The CDR3 extends over 15 amino acids. The germline gives CDR1 MNHEY, CDR2 SVGAGI.

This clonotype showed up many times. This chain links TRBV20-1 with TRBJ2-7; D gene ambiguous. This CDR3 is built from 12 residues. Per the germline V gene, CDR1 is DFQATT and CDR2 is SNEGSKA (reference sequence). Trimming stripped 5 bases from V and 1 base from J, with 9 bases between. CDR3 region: CSAQDGSYEQYF. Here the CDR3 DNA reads TGCAGTGCTCAGGACGGATCCTACGAGCAGTACTTC.

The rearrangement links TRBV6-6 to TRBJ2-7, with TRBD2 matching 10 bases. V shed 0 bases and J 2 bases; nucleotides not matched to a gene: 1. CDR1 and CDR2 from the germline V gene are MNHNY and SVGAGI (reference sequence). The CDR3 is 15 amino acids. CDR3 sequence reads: CASSYSLAGAYEQYF. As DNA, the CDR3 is TGTGCCAGCAGTTACTCCCTAGCGGGGGCCTACGAGCAGTACTTC.

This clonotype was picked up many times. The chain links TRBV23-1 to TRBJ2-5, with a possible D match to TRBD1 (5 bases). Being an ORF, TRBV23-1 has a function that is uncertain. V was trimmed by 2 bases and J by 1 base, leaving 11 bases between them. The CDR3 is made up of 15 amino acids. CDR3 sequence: CASSQLGAGQETQYF. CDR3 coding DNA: TGCGCCAGCAGTCAACTTGGGGCCGGCCAAGAGACCCAGTACTTC.

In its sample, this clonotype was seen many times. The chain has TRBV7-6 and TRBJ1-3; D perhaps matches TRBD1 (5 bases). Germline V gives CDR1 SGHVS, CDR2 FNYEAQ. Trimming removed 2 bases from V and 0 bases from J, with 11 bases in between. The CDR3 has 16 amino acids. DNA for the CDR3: TGTGCCAGCAGCTTAACCGGACAAGTCTCTGGAAACACCATATATTTT. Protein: CASSLTGQVSGNTIYF.

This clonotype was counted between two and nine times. The CDR3 region is CATSDGQTGSNEQYF. The CDR3 DNA follows: TGTGCCACCAGTGATGGGCAGACAGGATCAAACGAGCAGTACTTC. The chain uses TRBV24-1 and TRBJ2-7; TRBD1 might be the D (6 bases). Germline V gene sequence: CDR1 KGHDR, CDR2 SFDVKD. The CDR3 runs 15 residues. V lost 3 bases to trimming and J lost 5 bases, with 16 bases between them.

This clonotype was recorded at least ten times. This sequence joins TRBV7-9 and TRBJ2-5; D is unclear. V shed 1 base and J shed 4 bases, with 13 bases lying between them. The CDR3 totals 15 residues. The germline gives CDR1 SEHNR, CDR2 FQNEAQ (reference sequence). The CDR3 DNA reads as TGTGCCAGCAGCTTAGTTTCTTCGGTAGGAGAGACCCAGTACTTC. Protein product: CASSLVSSVGETQYF.

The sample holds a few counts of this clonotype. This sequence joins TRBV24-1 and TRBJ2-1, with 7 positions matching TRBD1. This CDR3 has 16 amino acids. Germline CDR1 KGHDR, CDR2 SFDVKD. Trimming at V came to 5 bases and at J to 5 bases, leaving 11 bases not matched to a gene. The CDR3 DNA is TGTGCCACCAGTGCCAAGGACAGGCCTCCTCACAATGAGCAGTTCTTC. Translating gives CATSAKDRPPHNEQFF.

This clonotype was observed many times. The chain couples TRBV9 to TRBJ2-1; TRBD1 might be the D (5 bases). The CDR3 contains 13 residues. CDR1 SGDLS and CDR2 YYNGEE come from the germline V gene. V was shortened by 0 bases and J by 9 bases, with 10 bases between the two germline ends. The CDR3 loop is CASSVGSRGEQFF. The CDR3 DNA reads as TGTGCCAGCAGCGTAGGGAGTAGGGGTGAGCAGTTCTTC.

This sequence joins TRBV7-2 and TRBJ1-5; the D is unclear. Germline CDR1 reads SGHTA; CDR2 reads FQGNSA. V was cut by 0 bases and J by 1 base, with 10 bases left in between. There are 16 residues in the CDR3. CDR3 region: CASSLAIRPSNQPQHF. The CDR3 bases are TGTGCCAGCAGCTTAGCTATCAGGCCGAGCAATCAGCCCCAGCATTTT.

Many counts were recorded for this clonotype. In DNA form, the CDR3 reads TGCGCCAGCAGGGGGGGACTAGCGGGGTCTTTATACAATGAGCAGTTCTTC. Translated: CASRGGLAGSLYNEQFF. The rearrangement links TRBV10-2 to TRBJ2-1, with 13 bases fitting TRBD2. In germline, CDR1 is WSHSY, CDR2 SAAADI. This CDR3 spans 17 amino acids. J lost 4 bases, V lost 6 bases, and 9 bases had no gene match.

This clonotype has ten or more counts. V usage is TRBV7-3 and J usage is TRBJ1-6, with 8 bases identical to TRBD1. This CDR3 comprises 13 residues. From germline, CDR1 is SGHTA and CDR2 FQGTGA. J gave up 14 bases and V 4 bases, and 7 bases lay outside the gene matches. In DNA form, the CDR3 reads TGTGCCAGCAGCTCGGGACAGGCGTCCACCCTCCACTTT. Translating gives CASSSGQASTLHF.

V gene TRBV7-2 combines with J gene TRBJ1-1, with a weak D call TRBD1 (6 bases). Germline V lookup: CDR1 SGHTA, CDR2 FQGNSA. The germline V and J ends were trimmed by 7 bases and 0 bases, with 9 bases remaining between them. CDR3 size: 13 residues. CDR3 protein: CASNGQLNTEAFF. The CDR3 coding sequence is TGTGCCAGCAACGGACAGTTGAACACTGAAGCTTTCTTT.

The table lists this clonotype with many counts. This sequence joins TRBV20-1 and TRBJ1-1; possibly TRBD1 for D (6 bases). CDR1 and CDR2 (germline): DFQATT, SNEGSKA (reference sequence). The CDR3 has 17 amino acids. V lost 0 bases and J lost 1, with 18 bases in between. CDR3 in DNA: TGCAGTGCTAGAGATGAGATCGGCAGGGGAGGGAACACTGAAGCTTTCTTT. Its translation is CSARDEIGRGGNTEAFF.

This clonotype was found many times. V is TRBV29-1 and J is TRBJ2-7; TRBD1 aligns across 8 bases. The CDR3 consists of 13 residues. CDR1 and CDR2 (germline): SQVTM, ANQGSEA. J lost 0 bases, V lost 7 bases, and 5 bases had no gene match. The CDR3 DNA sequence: TGCAGCGCCCGGACAGGGAACTCCTACGAGCAGTACTTC. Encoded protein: CSARTGNSYEQYF.

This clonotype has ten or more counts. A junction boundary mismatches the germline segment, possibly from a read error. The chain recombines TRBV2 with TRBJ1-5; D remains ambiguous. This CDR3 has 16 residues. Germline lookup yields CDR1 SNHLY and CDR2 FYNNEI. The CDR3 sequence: CASTQGMGLSNQPQHF. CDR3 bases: TGTGCTAGCACCCAAGGTATGGGGTTAAGCAATCAGCCCCAGCATTTT.

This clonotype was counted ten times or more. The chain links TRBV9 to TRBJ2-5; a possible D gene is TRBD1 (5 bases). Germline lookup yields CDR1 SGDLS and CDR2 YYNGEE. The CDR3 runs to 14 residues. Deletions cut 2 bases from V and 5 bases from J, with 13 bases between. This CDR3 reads CASSVLGVEETQYF. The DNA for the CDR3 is TGTGCCAGCAGCGTGTTAGGGGTTGAGGAGACCCAGTACTTC.

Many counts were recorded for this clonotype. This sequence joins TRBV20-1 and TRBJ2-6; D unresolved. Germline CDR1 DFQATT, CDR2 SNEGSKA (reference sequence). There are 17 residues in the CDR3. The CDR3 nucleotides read TGCAGCGTTGAAAGGGTTGAACCGGTCTCTGGGGCCAACGTCCTGACTTTC. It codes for CSVERVEPVSGANVLTF.